The clone carrying this TCR beta chain was seen only a few times. Its target is unknown. This entry belongs to a study of cytotoxic CD8 clonotypes in ibrutinib-treated CLL. Findings and caveats of the study: Contraction or stability on treatment was seen for public clonotypes, which were uncommon.

The table came from immunoSEQ multiplex PCR; TCRdb's copy has only in-frame clones and leaves some out. The table shows about 17,000 clones, with roughly three fifths occurring only once. The CDR3 has 14 residues. Germline CDR1 and CDR2: SNHLY and FYNNEI. V was cut by 2 bases and J by 4 bases, with 9 bases left in between. V and J are TRBV2 and TRBJ2-4, with unresolved D. The source of this sequence is a human donor with chronic lymphocytic leukemia. The source was PBMCs, collected after 12 months of ibrutinib treatment. CDR3 in amino acids: CASSELAGKNIQYF. CDR3 DNA sequence: TGTGCCAGCAGTGAATTGGCAGGAAAAAACATTCAGTACTTC.